A selection of T cell receptor beta chains follows, all from one sample in a study of blood T cell repertoires in COVID-19. This table comes from immunoSEQ multiplex PCR, and its TCRdb copy is limited to in-frame clones, with some not included. The data hold roughly 210,000 clones, with around 90% observed a single time. Sequenced: PBMCs or T cells enriched from blood (not recorded which). The receptors originated from a man under 40 in a cohort exposed to, infected with or recovered from COVID-19 (not recorded which). Both conserved end residues are part of each CDR3. A D gene is named only where the DNA matches it firmly. Rows give clone size only sometimes, using once, few, many, or a class for an expanded clone.

J,V,D,size,CDR3,DNA
TRBJ2-1,TRBV3-1/TRBV3-2,-,-,CASSPILGLSYNEQFF,TGTGCCAGCAGCCCAATACTAGGCCTTTCCTACAATGAGCAGTTCTTC
TRBJ2-3,TRBV7-3,TRBD1,-,CASSYGTVSTDTQYF,TGTGCCAGCAGCTACGGGACAGTTAGCACAGATACGCAGTATTTT
TRBJ2-6,TRBV5-1,TRBD1,-,CASSLRDSLTVTGANVLTF,TGCGCCAGCAGCTTACGGGACAGCCTAACTGTAACTGGGGCCAACGTCCTGACTTTC
TRBJ2-1,TRBV4-1,-,-,CASSQVIGTSFIF,TGCGCCAGCAGCCAAGTAATTGGGACATCCTTTATCTTC
TRBJ1-4,TRBV5-1,-,-,CASSFTATNEKLFF,TGCGCCAGCAGCTTTACAGCAACTAATGAAAAACTGTTTTTT
TRBJ2-1,TRBV18,-,few,CASSPGGNEQFF,TGTGCCAGCTCACCAGGAGGGAATGAGCAGTTCTTC
TRBJ2-1,TRBV4-1,-,-,CASSHPGLRSSYNEQFF,TGCGCCAGCAGCCACCCGGGACTCCGGAGCTCCTACAATGAGCAGTTCTTC
TRBJ2-1,TRBV15,TRBD2,-,CATSSLAGVNEQFF,TGTGCCACCAGCTCGCTAGCGGGAGTGAATGAGCAGTTCTTC
TRBJ2-7,TRBV4-1,-,-,CASSLQGSYEQYF,TGCGCCAGCAGCCTACAGGGTTCCTACGAGCAGTACTTC
TRBJ2-5,TRBV28,-,once,CASSSAGPETQYF,TGTGCCAGCAGTTCCGCGGGACCCGAGACCCAGTACTTC
TRBJ2-1,TRBV5-6,-,-,CASSFPGVVASYEQFF,TGTGCCAGCAGCTTTCCGGGAGTAGTGGCTTCTTATGAGCAGTTCTTC
TRBJ1-6,TRBV3-1/TRBV3-2,-,-,CASSNRASPLHF,TGTGCCAGCAGTAACAGGGCCTCGCCCCTCCACTTT
TRBJ2-7,TRBV4-1,-,-,CASSQAGTQTYEQYF,TGCGCCAGCAGCCAAGCCGGGACACAAACCTACGAGCAGTACTTC
TRBJ2-1,TRBV19,-,-,CASSISQRSSYNEQFF,TGTGCCAGTAGTATATCCCAGCGGAGCTCCTACAATGAGCAGTTCTTC
TRBJ1-4,TRBV7-2,TRBD1,-,CASSSKRTGINEKLFF,TGTGCCAGCAGCTCTAAGCGGACAGGGATTAATGAAAAACTGTTTTTT
TRBJ1-1,TRBV5-5,-,-,CASSLAPGGDTEAFF,TGTGCCAGCAGCTTGGCCCCAGGAGGGGACACTGAAGCTTTCTTT
TRBJ1-5,TRBV14,-,-,CASSQDRQQPQHF,TGTGCCAGCAGCCAAGATCGTCAGCAGCCCCAGCATTTT
TRBJ1-3,TRBV6-8,-,-,CATKLGTQPHSGNTIYF,TGTGCCACCAAACTAGGGACACAGCCCCACTCTGGAAACACCATATATTTT
TRBJ2-3,TRBV5-1,TRBD2,-,CASSSPLGLAELTDTQYF,TGCGCCAGCAGCTCCCCCTTGGGGCTAGCGGAGCTCACAGATACGCAGTATTTT
TRBJ1-2,TRBV12-3/TRBV12-4,TRBD1,-,CASSRGQGGGYTF,TGTGCCAGCAGCCGGGGACAGGGAGGGGGCTACACCTTC
TRBJ1-1,TRBV7-8,TRBD1,-,CASSSHNRGNTEAFF,TGTGCCAGCAGCTCCCATAACAGGGGGAACACTGAAGCTTTCTTT
TRBJ2-1,TRBV7-3,TRBD2,-,CASSYGTSGSSYNEQFF,TGTGCCAGCAGCTACGGGACTAGCGGGAGCTCCTACAATGAGCAGTTCTTC
TRBJ1-3,TRBV10-1,-,-,CASSQGQGNTIYF,TGCGCCAGCAGTCAGGGGCAAGGAAACACCATATATTTT
TRBJ1-5,TRBV28,-,-,CASSFSGVQPQHF,TGTGCCAGCAGTTTTTCAGGGGTTCAGCCCCAGCATTTT
TRBJ2-2,TRBV2,-,-,CASSAPGNTGELFF,TGTGCCAGCAGCGCCCCGGGGAACACCGGGGAGCTGTTTTTT
TRBJ2-4,TRBV10-2,-,-,CASSPGVSKNIQYF,TGCGCCAGCAGCCCGGGGGTATCCAAAAACATTCAGTACTTC
TRBJ2-7,TRBV6-5,TRBD2,-,CASRLKWTSSYEQYF,TGTGCCAGCAGACTAAAGTGGACTAGCTCATACGAGCAGTACTTC
TRBJ2-1,TRBV10-3,TRBD1,-,CAISLDRVNNEQFF,TGTGCCATCAGTTTGGACAGGGTGAACAATGAGCAGTTCTTC
TRBJ2-2,TRBV30,TRBD1,once,CAWSVPDRQGAPGELFF,TGTGCCTGGAGTGTCCCCGACCGACAGGGGGCACCCGGGGAGCTGTTTTTT
TRBJ1-3,TRBV5-1,-,-,CASSQTQASSGNTIYF,TGCGCCAGCAGCCAAACTCAGGCCTCCTCTGGAAACACCATATATTTT
TRBJ2-7,TRBV5-4,-,-,CASSFRRERGDYEQYF,TGTGCCAGCAGCTTCCGTCGGGAGAGGGGTGACTACGAGCAGTACTTC
TRBJ1-1,TRBV9,-,-,CASSVYQEMNTEAFF,TGTGCCAGCAGCGTTTATCAGGAAATGAACACTGAAGCTTTCTTT
TRBJ1-2,TRBV3-1/TRBV3-2,-,-,CASSQVSYGYTF,TGTGCCAGCAGCCAAGTGAGCTATGGCTACACCTTC
TRBJ2-7,TRBV29-1,TRBD2,-,CSVVGLAGTYEQYF,TGCAGCGTTGTTGGACTAGCGGGTACCTACGAGCAGTACTTC
TRBJ2-7,TRBV5-4,TRBD1,-,CASSWDGQGPYEQYF,TGTGCCAGCAGCTGGGACGGACAGGGGCCCTACGAGCAGTACTTC
TRBJ2-3,TRBV7-2,-,-,CASSLDSSDTQYF,TGTGCCAGCAGCTTAGATTCTTCAGATACGCAGTATTTT
TRBJ2-3,TRBV28,TRBD2,-,CASSLLAGGGTDTQYF,TGTGCCAGCAGTTTACTAGCGGGAGGGGGGACAGATACGCAGTATTTT
TRBJ2-7,TRBV6-5,-,-,CASSYGGRRYEQYF,TGTGCCAGCAGTTACGGAGGGAGGAGGTACGAGCAGTACTTC
TRBJ2-3,TRBV5-5,-,-,CASSLTTGGTDTQYF,TGTGCCAGCAGCTTGACGACCGGAGGAACAGATACGCAGTATTTT
TRBJ2-1,TRBV11-1,TRBD1,-,CASSSKQGISYNEQFF,TGTGCCAGCAGCTCGAAACAGGGGATCTCCTACAATGAGCAGTTCTTC
TRBJ2-7,TRBV9,-,-,CASGGGGGEQYF,TGTGCCAGCGGGGGGGGAGGGGGCGAGCAGTACTTC